The next 26 T cell receptor beta chains were all read from a single sample in a study of CD8+CD57+ T cells in acquired aplastic anemia. For CDR3 and TCR beta VDJ profiling, genomic DNA was the template used. TCRdb reanalysed the reads using MiXCR and keeps one entry per CDR3 protein. The table has fewer than 250,000 distinct CDR3 sequences, less than 65% seen once. The sequenced sample was sorted CD4+, CD8+, or CD8+CD57+ T cells (not recorded which) from PBMCs. These receptors were collected from a human donor in good health, serving as a control.

A note on this clonotype: Being one base from a much bigger clone, this may be a read error. The chain uses TRBV2 and TRBJ2-2, with 9 bases aligning to TRBD1. The CDR3 has 14 residues. Germline V gene sequence: CDR1 SNHLY, CDR2 FYNNEI. CDR3 nucleotides: TGTGCCAGCCCGCGGGACAGGGCAACCGGGGAGCTGCTTTTT. Encoded protein: CASPRDRATGELLF.

This sequence joins TRBV7-2 and TRBJ1-3; no reliable D call. The germline gives CDR1 SGHTA, CDR2 FQGNSA. The CDR3 extends over 15 amino acids. Trimming took 2 bases from V and 10 from J, leaving 18 bases between them. CDR3 DNA sequence: TGTGCCAGCAGCTTACGGGGTACGATGGAAACAACCATATATTTT. Amino acid sequence: CASSLRGTMETTIYF.

V is TRBV10-3 and J is TRBJ2-7, with TRBD2 matching 15 bases. There are 17 residues in the CDR3. Germline-derived CDR1 and CDR2 are ENHRY and SYGVKD. The J segment lost 3 bases and the V segment lost 3 bases, leaving 6 bases of the junction unmatched. DNA of the CDR3: TGTGCCATCAGTGACCCGGGACTAGCGGGGGGCCGCTACGAGCAGTACTTC. Translating gives CAISDPGLAGGRYEQYF.

This sequence joins TRBV2 and TRBJ1-6, with TRBD1 matching over 8 bases. There are 18 residues in the CDR3. V lost 1 base, J lost 3 bases, and 8 bases stayed unmatched. Germline V CDR1 and CDR2: SNHLY, FYNNEI. Here the CDR3 reads CASSEGRTGTFYNSPLHF. As DNA, the CDR3 is TGTGCCAGCAGTGAAGGGCGGACAGGGACTTTCTATAATTCACCCCTCCACTTT. Full variable domain (remainder filled in from reference TRBV2 and TRBJ1-6): EPEVTQTPSHQVTQMGQEVILRCVPISNHLYFYWYRQILGQKVEFLVSFYNNEISEKSEIFDDQFSVERPDGSNFTLKIRSTKLEDSAMYFCASSEGRTGTFYNSPLHFGNGTRLTVT.

This clonotype was recorded at least ten times. This sequence joins TRBV30 and TRBJ2-5, with 7 bases that match TRBD1. V was clipped by 5 bases and J by 4 bases; unmatched bases: 7. CDR3 length: 13 amino acids. In germline, CDR1 is GTSNPN, CDR2 SVGIG (reference sequence). The CDR3 loop reads CAWDRDPRETQYF. The CDR3 DNA sequence: TGTGCCTGGGACAGGGATCCTAGAGAGACCCAGTACTTC.

This clonotype was seen many times. The V call is TRBV20-1, the J call TRBJ2-7; D gene unclear. V dropped 6 bases and J dropped 4 bases, with 4 bases sitting between them. Germline V gives CDR1 DFQATT, CDR2 SNEGSKA (reference sequence). This CDR3 spans 9 amino acids. This chain's CDR3 is CSADYEQYF. CDR3 coding DNA: TGCAGTGCCGATTACGAGCAGTACTTC.

V gene TRBV9 combines with J gene TRBJ2-2, with D unresolved. Germline lookup yields CDR1 SGDLS and CDR2 YYNGEE. V lost 1 base, J lost 3 bases, and 10 bases lay in between. The CDR3 has 15 amino acids. The CDR3 region has the DNA TGTGCCAGCAGCGTATCTGGGCTTGACACCGGGGAGCTGTTTTTT. Its protein product is CASSVSGLDTGELFF.

The genes are TRBV6-5 and TRBJ1-6; 7 bases are shared with TRBD1. CDR1 MNHEY and CDR2 SVGAGI come from the germline V gene. This CDR3 has 15 amino acids. With V trimmed by 1 base and J by 9 bases, 6 bases remained unmatched. In DNA, the CDR3 is TGTGCCAGCAGTTACTTTACAGGGGAAGGTTCACCCCTCCACTTT. Translating gives CASSYFTGEGSPLHF.

The chain couples TRBV9 to TRBJ1-3; no firm D call. V was shortened by 3 bases and J by 0 bases, with 10 bases between the two germline ends. CDR3 length: 15 residues. CDR1 SGDLS and CDR2 YYNGEE come from the germline V gene. CDR3 bases: TGTGCCAGCAGCGCTTCAGTGAACTCTGGAAACACCATATATTTT. It translates to CASSASVNSGNTIYF.

Only a few counts were recorded for this clonotype. J is TRBJ2-1 and V is TRBV20-1; 9 bases agree with TRBD1. This CDR3 comprises 16 residues. The V segment lost 5 bases and the J segment 4 bases; nucleotides outside the gene matches: 12. The germline gives CDR1 DFQATT, CDR2 SNEGSKA (reference sequence). This CDR3 reads CSAARTGGGTYNEQFF. The CDR3, as DNA: TGCAGTGCTGCCCGTACAGGGGGCGGAACGTACAATGAGCAGTTCTTC.

At least ten counts were recorded for this clonotype. A read error may be the cause here, since a much bigger clone is one base away. This chain links TRBV15 with TRBJ1-2; D is ambiguous. Germline-derived CDR1 and CDR2 are LNHNV and YYDKDF (reference sequence). This CDR3 region has 14 residues. CDR3 nucleotides: TGTGCCGCCAGCAGAGTTGAGAGCTACTATGGCTACACCTTC. Translated: CAASRVESYYGYTF.

In this sample, this clonotype turned up many times. The V call is TRBV7-2, the J call TRBJ2-2, with a possible D match to TRBD2 (5 bases). V was cut by 6 bases and J by 3 bases, with 11 bases left in between. Germline V gives CDR1 SGHTA, CDR2 FQGNSA. This CDR3 is 14 amino acids long. CDR3 sequence reads: CASRGGRDTGELFF. In DNA, the CDR3 is TGTGCCAGCAGAGGAGGTCGGGACACCGGGGAGCTGTTTTTT.

The chain employs TRBV20-1 and TRBJ1-1, with 11 bases aligning to TRBD1. The length of the CDR3 is 16 residues. V shed 5 bases and J 5 bases; nucleotides not matched to a gene: 13. In germline, CDR1 is DFQATT, CDR2 SNEGSKA (reference sequence). The CDR3 is CSAQGQGDQPSTEAFF. The CDR3, as DNA: TGCAGTGCTCAGGGACAGGGGGATCAGCCTTCTACTGAAGCTTTCTTT.

Ten or more counts support this clonotype. The V call is TRBV5-8, the J call TRBJ2-3; 7 nucleotides agree with TRBD1. Germline V gives CDR1 SGHTS, CDR2 YDEGEE. This CDR3 region has 14 residues. J lost 2 bases, V lost 2 bases, and 2 bases had no gene match. CDR3 amino acids: CASSFGTATDTQYF. In nucleotides, the CDR3 is TGTGCCAGCAGCTTTGGGACAGCCACAGATACGCAGTATTTT. The full variable domain, rest sourced from reference TRBV5-8 and TRBJ2-3, is EAGVTQSPTHLIKTRGQQATLRCSPISGHTSVYWYQQALGLGLQFLLWYDEGEERNRGNFPPRFSGRQFPNYSSELNVNALELEDSALYLCASSFGTATDTQYFGPGTRLTVL.

This clonotype was detected only a few times. The chain combines TRBV7-3 with TRBJ1-5; D gene uncertain. V shed 4 bases and J shed 13 bases, with 11 bases lying between them. The CDR3 sequence is 11 residues long. The germline CDR1 and CDR2 sequences are SGHTA and FQGTGA. CDR3 DNA: TGTGCCAGCAGCTCAACCTGGGTTCAGCATTTT. Its translation: CASSSTWVQHF.

This clonotype was counted ten times or more. The J gene is TRBJ1-2, the V gene TRBV24-1, with 9 bases aligning to TRBD1. CDR1 is KGHDR and CDR2 is SFDVKD in the germline V gene. The length of the CDR3 is 17 residues. V lost 3 bases, J lost 7 bases, and 14 bases stayed unmatched. The CDR3: CATSDPGWTGESGGYTF. The DNA of the CDR3 is TGTGCCACCAGTGATCCGGGGTGGACAGGGGAGTCTGGTGGCTACACCTTC.

In the case of this clonotype: With a much larger clone just one base away, this may be a read error. V is TRBV27 and J is TRBJ2-7, with 9 bases that match TRBD1. The germline gives CDR1 MNHEY, CDR2 SMNVEV (reference sequence). The CDR3 sequence is 16 residues long. CDR3 sequence: CASSLSRGQGSYERYF. The CDR3 nucleotides read TGTGCCAGCAGTTTATCGAGGGGACAGGGCTCCTACGAGCGGTACTTC.

The chain links TRBV5-1 to TRBJ1-3; TRBD1 matches at 8 bases. The CDR3 is 15 amino acids. After removal of 4 bases from V and 4 bases from J, the junction contained 7 bases not matched to a gene. Germline lookup yields CDR1 SGHRS and CDR2 YFSETQ. The CDR3 DNA reads as TGCGCCAGCAGCGACCCAGGGACAGGAGGAAACACCATATATTTT. Protein sequence: CASSDPGTGGNTIYF.

V usage is TRBV19 and J usage is TRBJ2-7, with TRBD1 matching 9 bases. Looked up from germline, CDR1 is LNHDA and CDR2 is SQIVND (reference sequence). The CDR3 loop spans 15 amino acids. The trim removed 5 bases at V and 3 bases at J, leaving 8 bases unmatched. The CDR3: CASSVGTGSGYEQYF. CDR3 bases: TGTGCCAGTAGTGTTGGGACAGGGAGTGGCTACGAGCAGTACTTC.

J is TRBJ1-1 and V is TRBV5-1; no reliable D call. The CDR3 loop spans 11 amino acids. V was trimmed by 8 bases and J by 2 bases, leaving 7 bases between them. The germline V gene has CDR1 SGHRS and CDR2 YFSETQ. CDR3 loop: CARQTNTEAFF. The CDR3 DNA is TGCGCCAGGCAGACCAACACTGAAGCTTTCTTT.

This clonotype was seen repeatedly, ten times or more. The chain joins TRBV11-1 to TRBJ2-7; 10 positions agree with TRBD1. Unmatched junction bases numbered 8, after V lost 5 bases and J lost 4 bases. Germline CDR1 reads SGHAT; CDR2 reads FQDESV (reference sequence). The CDR3 length is 15 residues. The CDR3 loop is CASSARDRGWYEQYF. CDR3 DNA sequence: TGTGCCAGCAGCGCTCGGGACAGGGGTTGGTACGAGCAGTACTTC.

This clonotype has at least ten counts. J is TRBJ1-3 and V is TRBV12-3 or TRBV12-4; TRBD1 might be the D (6 bases). CDR3 size: 14 residues. Trimming removed 10 bases from V and 0 bases from J, with 13 bases in between. CDR3 DNA sequence: TGTGCCATCCAAGACAGGTTCTCTGGAAACACCATATATTTT. This translates into CAIQDRFSGNTIYF.

The chain carries TRBV9 and TRBJ1-2, with D unclear. The length of the CDR3 is 14 residues. The ends were cut back, 0 bases at V and 6 bases at J, with 12 bases in the middle. Germline CDR1 is SGDLS and CDR2 is YYNGEE. In nucleotides, the CDR3 is TGTGCCAGCAGCGTAGATTCAGGAGATAATGGCTACACCTTC. It codes for CASSVDSGDNGYTF.

The chain carries TRBV2 and TRBJ1-2; tentatively, D is TRBD1 (6 bases). The germline gives CDR1 SNHLY, CDR2 FYNNEI. Trimming took off 2 bases at V and 7 bases at J, with 20 bases between the two ends. CDR3 size: 16 residues. The CDR3 sequence: CASSEPEQGGFSGYTF. The CDR3 coding sequence is TGTGCCAGCAGTGAACCTGAACAGGGTGGTTTCAGTGGCTACACCTTC.

This clonotype was picked up many times. In DNA form, the CDR3 reads TGTGCCAGCAGCGCATTTGTGGGACAGGGGCTAAACACTGAAGCTTTCTTT. Protein sequence: CASSAFVGQGLNTEAFF. V is TRBV9 and J is TRBJ1-1; TRBD1 matches 10 bases. V lost 3 bases to trimming and J lost 2 bases; unmatched junction nucleotides: 10. The germline CDR1 and CDR2 sequences are SGDLS and YYNGEE. The CDR3 extends over 17 amino acids.

The chain uses TRBV29-1 and TRBJ2-3, with 8 bases aligning to TRBD2. The V and J ends lost 6 bases and 6 bases, in that order; junction bases with no gene match: 8. Germline V lookup: CDR1 SQVTM, CDR2 ANQGSEA. CDR3 length: 13 residues. This CDR3 reads CSVPRGASDTQYF. CDR3 nucleotides: TGCAGCGTCCCGCGGGGGGCATCGGATACGCAGTATTTT.